A single sample gave rise to the 3 T cell receptor beta chains below, sequenced in a study of identical twins. One entry per CDR3 protein results from TCRdb running MiXCR on the 5' RACE reads. The top ten clones hold 0.44% of a sample with just under 550,000 distinct CDR3 sequences, roughly 15% of them seen once. These data are also associated with another study on yellow fever vaccine responses in identical twins.

Input material: CD4+ T cells sorted from blood. Receptors originate from a woman in her late teens or twenties in good health.

This chain joins TRBV20-1 and TRBJ2-7; 7 bases map to TRBD2. This CDR3 region has 12 residues. Per the germline V gene, CDR1 is DFQATT and CDR2 is SNEGSKA (reference sequence). The junction had 5 bases not matched to a gene; V was cut back by 5 bases and J by 4 bases. CDR3 protein: CSAGRSGYEQYF. The CDR3 nucleotides are TGCAGTGCTGGGCGTAGCGGGTACGAGCAGTACTTC.

The chain links TRBV11-2 to TRBJ2-2; TRBD1 aligns across 9 bases. Germline V gene sequence: CDR1 SGHAT, CDR2 FQNNGV. The CDR3 totals 17 residues. The ends lost 5 bases at V and 5 bases at J; junction bases unmatched: 12. DNA of the CDR3: TGTGCCAGCAGCACTACCGGGACAGGGCTAAAAACCGGGGAGCTGTTTTTT. The encoded protein is CASSTTGTGLKTGELFF.

The sample holds a few counts of this clonotype. The rearrangement uses TRBV11-2 and TRBJ1-6; TRBD1 is a possible D gene (5 bases). V was trimmed by 6 bases and J by 0 bases, leaving 9 bases between them. Germline V gene sequence: CDR1 SGHAT, CDR2 FQNNGV. The CDR3 is made up of 15 amino acids. CDR3 residues: CASRRGSSYNSPLHF. The CDR3 DNA reads TGTGCCAGCAGAAGGGGAAGCTCCTATAATTCACCCCTCCACTTT. The full variable domain, with the rest looked up from reference TRBV11-2 and TRBJ1-6, is EAGVAQSPRYKIIEKRQSVAFWCNPISGHATLYWYQQILGQGPKLLIQFQNNGVVDDSQLPKDRFSAERLKGVDSTLKIQPAKLEDSAVYLCASRRGSSYNSPLHFGNGTRLTVT.